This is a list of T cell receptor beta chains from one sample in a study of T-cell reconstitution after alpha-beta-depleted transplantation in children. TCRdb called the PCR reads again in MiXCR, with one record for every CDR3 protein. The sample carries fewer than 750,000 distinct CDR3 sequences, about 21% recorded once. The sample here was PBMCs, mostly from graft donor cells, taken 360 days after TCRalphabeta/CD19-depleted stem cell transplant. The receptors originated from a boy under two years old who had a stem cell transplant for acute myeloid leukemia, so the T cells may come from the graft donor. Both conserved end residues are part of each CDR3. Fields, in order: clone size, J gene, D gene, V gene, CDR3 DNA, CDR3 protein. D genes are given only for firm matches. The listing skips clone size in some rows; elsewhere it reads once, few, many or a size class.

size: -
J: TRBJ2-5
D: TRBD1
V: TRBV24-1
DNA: TGTGCCACCAGTGACTATACAGGGGAAAGAGAGACCCAGTACTTC
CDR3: CATSDYTGERETQYF

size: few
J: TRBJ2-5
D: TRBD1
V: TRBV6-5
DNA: TGTGCCAGCAGTTCCAGACAGGGCGAGTACTTC
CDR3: CASSSRQGEYF

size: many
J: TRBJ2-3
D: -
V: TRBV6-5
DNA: TGTGCCAGCAGTTACTCTAGTCCGGGTGATACGCAGTATTTT
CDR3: CASSYSSPGDTQYF

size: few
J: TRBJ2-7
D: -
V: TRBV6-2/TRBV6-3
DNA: TGTGCCAGCAGCTCGGAGCCCCTAACCTACGAGCAGTACTTC
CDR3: CASSSEPLTYEQYF

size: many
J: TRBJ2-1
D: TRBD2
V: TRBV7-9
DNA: TGTGCCAGCAGCTTATCCCGGCTAACGGGGGGGACCCAGTTCTTC
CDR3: CASSLSRLTGGTQFF

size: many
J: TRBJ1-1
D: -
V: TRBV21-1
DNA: TGTGCCAGCAGCGAGGCCCCTTCGCGACAGAACACTGAAGCTTTCTTT
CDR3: CASSEAPSRQNTEAFF

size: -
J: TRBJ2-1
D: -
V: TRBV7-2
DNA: TGTGCCAGCAGCTCCGGCAGCCGAAGATCCTACAATGAGCAGTTCTTC
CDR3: CASSSGSRRSYNEQFF

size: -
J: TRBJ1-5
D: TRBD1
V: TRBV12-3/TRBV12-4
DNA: TGTGCCAGCAGTTTAAAGGGACAGAGAACGTATAGCAATCAGCCCCAGCATTTT
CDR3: CASSLKGQRTYSNQPQHF

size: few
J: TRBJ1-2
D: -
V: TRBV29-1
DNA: TGCAGCGATGGGGACTCCGTCAACTATGGCTACACCTTC
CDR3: CSDGDSVNYGYTF

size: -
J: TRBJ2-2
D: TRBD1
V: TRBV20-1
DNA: TGCAGTGCCACCAAACAGGGGTCCGGGGAGCTGTTTTTT
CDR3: CSATKQGSGELFF

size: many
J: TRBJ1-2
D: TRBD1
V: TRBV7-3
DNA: TGTGCCAGCAGCTCCGGACAGGGGGAAAATGGCTACACCTTC
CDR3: CASSSGQGENGYTF

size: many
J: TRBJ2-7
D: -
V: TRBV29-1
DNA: TGCAGCGTCCAAGCAAGCAGGGACATTAACGAGCAGTACTTC
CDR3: CSVQASRDINEQYF

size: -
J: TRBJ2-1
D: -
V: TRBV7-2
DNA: TGTGCCAGCAGCCAGGTCCTTAGCTCCTACAATGAGCAGTTCTTC
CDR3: CASSQVLSSYNEQFF

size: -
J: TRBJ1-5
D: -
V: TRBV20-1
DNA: TGCAGTGCTAGGGGTGGCAGCGCGTGGGGCCATCAGCCCCAGCATTTT
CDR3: CSARGGSAWGHQPQHF

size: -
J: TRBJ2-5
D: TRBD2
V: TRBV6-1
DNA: TGTGCCAGCAGGTGGGGGGGGCAAGAGACCCAGTACTTC
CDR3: CASRWGGQETQYF

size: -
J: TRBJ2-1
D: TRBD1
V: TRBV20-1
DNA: TGCAGTGCTAGCGATTTCGTTTGGACAGGGTCCAACAATGAGCAGTTCTTC
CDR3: CSASDFVWTGSNNEQFF

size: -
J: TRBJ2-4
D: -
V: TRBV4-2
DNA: TGTGCCAGCAGCCAATTTGAGGGGGGGCCCAAAAACATTCAGTACTTC
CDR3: CASSQFEGGPKNIQYF

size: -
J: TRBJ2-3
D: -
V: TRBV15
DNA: TGTGCCACCAGCAGAGATGGCAAAGGCACAGATACGCAGTATTTT
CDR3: CATSRDGKGTDTQYF

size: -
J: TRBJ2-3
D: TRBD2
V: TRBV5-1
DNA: TGCGCCAGCAGCTGGCCGGAGCGGGGGTTTGGGACAGATACGCAGTATTTT
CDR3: CASSWPERGFGTDTQYF

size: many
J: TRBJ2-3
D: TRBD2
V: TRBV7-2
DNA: TGTGCCAGCAGCTTTGGACTAGTTAGCACAGATACGCAGTATTTT
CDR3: CASSFGLVSTDTQYF

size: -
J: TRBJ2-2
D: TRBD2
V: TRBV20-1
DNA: TGCAGTGCCTACGGACTAGCCACCGGGGAGCTGTTTTTT
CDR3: CSAYGLATGELFF

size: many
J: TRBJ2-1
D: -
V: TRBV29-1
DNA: TGCAGCTACTCATTCAAACGTGGGAATGAGCAGTTCTTC
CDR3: CSYSFKRGNEQFF

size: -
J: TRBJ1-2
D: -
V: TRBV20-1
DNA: TGCAGTGCTAGAGATCTTGGCGGAACTAACTATGGCTACACCTTC
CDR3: CSARDLGGTNYGYTF

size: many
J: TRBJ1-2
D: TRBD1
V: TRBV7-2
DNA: TGTGCCAGCAGCTCGGACGGGACAGGGGGCGCGTATGGCTACACCTTC
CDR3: CASSSDGTGGAYGYTF

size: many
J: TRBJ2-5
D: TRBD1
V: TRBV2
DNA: TGTGCCAGCAGTGAGAGTTGGGGACAGGCGAAGTACTTC
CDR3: CASSESWGQAKYF

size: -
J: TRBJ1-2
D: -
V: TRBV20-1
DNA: TGCAGTGCTAGAGATCTTAAGATGTATGGCTACACCTTC
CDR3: CSARDLKMYGYTF

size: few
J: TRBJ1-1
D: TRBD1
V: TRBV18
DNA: TGTGCCAGCTTCCCACCGAGCTGGCAGGGGGTAACTGAAGCTTTCTTT
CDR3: CASFPPSWQGVTEAFF

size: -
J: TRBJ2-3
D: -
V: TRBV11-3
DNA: TGTGCCAGCAGCCCTAACAGGCCGCCAGATACGCAGTATTTT
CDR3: CASSPNRPPDTQYF

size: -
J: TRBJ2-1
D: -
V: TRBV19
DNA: TGTGCCAGTAGTCTGCGGGACGGAGACAATGAGCAGTTCTTC
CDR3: CASSLRDGDNEQFF

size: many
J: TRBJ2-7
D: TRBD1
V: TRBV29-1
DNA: TGCAGCGCCGAAACGGACAGGGACTACGAGCAGTACTTC
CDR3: CSAETDRDYEQYF

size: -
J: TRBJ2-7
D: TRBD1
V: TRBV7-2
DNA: TGTGCCAGCAGCTTGCACAGGGGGCTGTACGAGCAGTACTTC
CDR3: CASSLHRGLYEQYF

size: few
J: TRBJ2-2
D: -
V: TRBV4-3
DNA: TGCGCCAGCAGCCAAGATAGAGTTGGCGCCGGGGAGCTGTTTTTT
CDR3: CASSQDRVGAGELFF

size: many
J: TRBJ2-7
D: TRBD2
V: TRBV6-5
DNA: TGTGCCAGCAGTTACCTTAGCGGGGGGGCGGACGAGCAGTACTTC
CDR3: CASSYLSGGADEQYF

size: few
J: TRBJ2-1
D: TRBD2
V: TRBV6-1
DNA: TGTGCCAGCAGGAGCGGGGGCCTAGGGAGTGAGCAGTTCTTC
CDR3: CASRSGGLGSEQFF

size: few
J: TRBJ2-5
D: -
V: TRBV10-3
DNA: TGTGCCATCAGTACCGACGGGGAGACCCAGTACTTC
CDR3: CAISTDGETQYF

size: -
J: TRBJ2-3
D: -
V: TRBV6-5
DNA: TGTGCCAGCAGTTTAGCCGCGGGTGTCACAGATACGCAGTATTTT
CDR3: CASSLAAGVTDTQYF

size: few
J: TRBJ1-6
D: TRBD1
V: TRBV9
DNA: TGTGCCAGCAGCCCCAAACGTACCGGGACAGCGAATTCACCCCTCCACTTT
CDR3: CASSPKRTGTANSPLHF

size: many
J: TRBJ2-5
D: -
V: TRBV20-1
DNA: TGCAGTGCCAACTCTAGGTTGGGGACCCAGTACTTC
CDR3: CSANSRLGTQYF

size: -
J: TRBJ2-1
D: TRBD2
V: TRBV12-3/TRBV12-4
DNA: TGTGCCAGCAGTTTTGGGACTAGGCCCTACAATGAGCAGTTCTTC
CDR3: CASSFGTRPYNEQFF

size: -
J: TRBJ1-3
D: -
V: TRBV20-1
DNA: TGCTGTGCCAGAGGACCGGGACCGGGCTCTGGAAACACCATATATTTT
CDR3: CCARGPGPGSGNTIYF

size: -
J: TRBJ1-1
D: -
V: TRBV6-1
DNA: TGTGCCAGCAGATTGGACAGATCCTACACTGAAGCTTTCTTT
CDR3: CASRLDRSYTEAFF

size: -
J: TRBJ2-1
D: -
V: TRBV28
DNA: TGTGCCAGCAGTTTACTGCTTTACAATGAGCAGTTCTTC
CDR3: CASSLLLYNEQFF

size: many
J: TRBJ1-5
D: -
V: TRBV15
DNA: TGTGCCACCAGCCTACCAGATCAGCCCCAGCATTTT
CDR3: CATSLPDQPQHF

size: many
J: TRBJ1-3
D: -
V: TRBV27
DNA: TGTGCCAGCAGTTTATTGGGGGGAAACACCATATATTTT
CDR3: CASSLLGGNTIYF

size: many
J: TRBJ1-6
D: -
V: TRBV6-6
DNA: TGTGCCAGCAGCGTCGAGTGGTATAATTCACCCCTCCACTTT
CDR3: CASSVEWYNSPLHF

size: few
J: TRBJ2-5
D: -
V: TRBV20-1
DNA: TGCAGTGCTTGCGCGAGTGGGGGTGAGACCCAGTACTTC
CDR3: CSACASGGETQYF

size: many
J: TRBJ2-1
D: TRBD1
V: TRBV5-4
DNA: TGTGCCAGCAGCCTCCGAGGGGGCGCGGGCAATGAGCAGTTCTTC
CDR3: CASSLRGGAGNEQFF

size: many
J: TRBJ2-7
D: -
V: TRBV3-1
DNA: TGTGCCAGCAGCCAATCCCGCGAGCAGTACTTC
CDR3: CASSQSREQYF

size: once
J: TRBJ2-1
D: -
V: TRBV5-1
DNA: TGCGCCAGCAGCTTGGATAGGGGCTATATCAATGAGCAGTTCTTC
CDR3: CASSLDRGYINEQFF

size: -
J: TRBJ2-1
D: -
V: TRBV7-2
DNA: TGTGCCAGCAGCTTAGAGGGACCCACCTACAATGAGCAGTTCTTC
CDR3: CASSLEGPTYNEQFF

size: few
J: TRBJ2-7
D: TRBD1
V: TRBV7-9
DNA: TGTGCCAGCCGGGACAGGGGAAGAGAGCAGTACTTC
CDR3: CASRDRGREQYF

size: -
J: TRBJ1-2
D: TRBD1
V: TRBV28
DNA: TGTGCCAGCAGTTGGGACAGGCGCCAAGCTAACTATGGCTACACCTTC
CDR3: CASSWDRRQANYGYTF